This T cell receptor (beta chain) comes out of a study of T cells after yellow fever vaccination. Across the study: Fractions low in cell number were prepared with SMART-Seq v4 Ultra Low Input.

TCRdb re-called the 5' RACE reads with MiXCR, one entry per CDR3 protein. The sample yields just under 600,000 distinct CDR3 sequences, approximately 13% seen once. The input for sequencing was PBMCs, taken on the day of the yellow fever booster vaccination. The receptor was isolated from a man aged 25 to 40 who received the YFV17D yellow fever vaccine.

The CDR3 region is CASSLLAGETYEQYF. CDR3 coding DNA: TGCGCCAGCAGCTTACTAGCGGGAGAGACCTACGAGCAGTACTTC. J is TRBJ2-7 and V is TRBV5-1, with 11 bases aligning to TRBD2. Germline-derived CDR1 and CDR2 are SGHRS and YFSETQ. The V gene end was trimmed by 2 bases and the J gene end by 2 bases; junction bases not matched to a gene: 3. CDR3 length: 15 residues.